Listed here are 9 T cell receptor beta chains from one sample, sequenced in a study of CD8 T cells in Susac syndrome. RNA in amounts of roughly 0.5 to 1 ug was reverse transcribed with random hexamers. TCRdb re-called the immunoSEQ multiplex PCR reads with MiXCR, one entry per CDR3 protein. The table has around 150,000 distinct CDR3 sequences, roughly 94% seen once. The sample taken for sequencing was CD4+ T cells from PBMCs. These receptors all come from a human donor with Susac syndrome.

This chain uses TRBV5-1 with TRBJ2-7; perhaps TRBD1 as D (5 bases). The CDR3 runs to 14 residues. Germline values: CDR1 SGHRS, CDR2 YFSETQ. V gave up 4 bases and J gave up 7 bases, with 18 bases separating them. Here the CDR3 DNA reads TGCGCCAGCAGCCCGGGCAGCCTAAGGGGAGAGCAGTACTTC. Its protein is CASSPGSLRGEQYF.

This chain uses TRBV27 with TRBJ2-5; 7 bases are a match to TRBD1. The V and J ends lost 2 bases and 7 bases, in that order; junction bases with no gene match: 7. This CDR3 has 14 residues. Germline-derived CDR1 and CDR2 are MNHEY and SMNVEV (reference sequence). The CDR3 DNA reads as TGTGCCAGCAGTTTACATCTGGGACAGAGGACCCAGTACTTC. It encodes CASSLHLGQRTQYF.

The V and J genes are TRBV4-1 and TRBJ2-1; TRBD2 aligns across 7 bases. This CDR3 has 18 amino acids. Germline V lookup: CDR1 MGHRA, CDR2 YSYEKL. V lost 4 bases and J lost 0; bases outside the gene matches: 12. The CDR3 loop is CASSRDYRMRSSYNEQFF. As DNA, the CDR3 is TGCGCCAGCAGCCGGGACTACCGGATGAGGAGCTCCTACAATGAGCAGTTCTTC.

The V gene is TRBV2, the J gene TRBJ2-2; D is unclear. The CDR3 runs to 12 residues. Germline CDR1 and CDR2: SNHLY and FYNNEI. The V and J ends lost 6 bases and 8 bases respectively, with 10 bases between them. The CDR3 sequence is CASRLLWGELFF. CDR3 DNA sequence: TGTGCCAGCAGACTCTTGTGGGGGGAGCTGTTTTTT.

J is TRBJ2-5 and V is TRBV5-6, with a possible D match to TRBD2 (6 bases). V was shortened by 4 bases and J by 5 bases, with 12 bases between the two germline ends. Looked up from germline, CDR1 is SGHDT and CDR2 is YYEEEE. This CDR3 is 13 amino acids long. The CDR3 protein is CASSLRDLETQYF. DNA of the CDR3: TGTGCCAGCAGCCTCCGGGACTTGGAGACCCAGTACTTC.

The chain carries TRBV30 and TRBJ1-4; no clear D gene. Deletions cut 3 bases from V and 7 bases from J, with 15 bases between. The CDR3 has 14 amino acids. Germline lookup yields CDR1 GTSNPN and CDR2 SVGIG (reference sequence). The chain's CDR3 is CAWRRPGWSEKLFF. CDR3 in DNA: TGTGCCTGGAGACGACCCGGGTGGAGTGAAAAACTGTTTTTT.

The chain joins TRBV29-1 to TRBJ2-6, with a possible D match to TRBD2 (6 bases). This CDR3 is built from 13 residues. Germline CDR1 and CDR2: SQVTM and ANQGSEA. V was cut by 4 bases and J by 4 bases, with 8 bases left in between. The chain's CDR3 is CSVAGVGANVLTF. The CDR3, as DNA: TGCAGCGTTGCGGGGGTCGGGGCCAACGTCCTGACTTTC.

The gene calls are TRBV20-1 and TRBJ2-1; the match to TRBD2 covers 13 bases. V trimming: 0 bases; J trimming: 6 bases; junction bases outside the gene matches: 5. The germline gives CDR1 DFQATT, CDR2 SNEGSKA (reference sequence). There are 16 residues in the CDR3. The CDR3 DNA reads as TGCAGTGCTAGAGATCTAACTAGCGGGGGGGCCAATGAGCAGTTCTTC. Residues: CSARDLTSGGANEQFF.

The chain has TRBV15 and TRBJ1-6, with D possibly matching TRBD1 (5 bases). V was clipped by 5 bases and J by 7 bases, with 15 bases between them. The CDR3 length is 15 residues. The germline V gene encodes CDR1 LNHNV and CDR2 YYDKDF (reference sequence). The CDR3 DNA is TGTGCCACCAGCTCTCGCCCAGGGAGCAATTCACCCCTCCACTTT. This sequence encodes CATSSRPGSNSPLHF.